This TCR beta chain comes out of a study of blood T cell repertoires in COVID-19. As for the study in general: There were acute and convalescent COVID-19 samples, and they came from the United States, Italy and Spain. PBMCs, B-cell-depleted T cells, or T cells provided the cDNA or gDNA that made up the material.

How the authors handled the data: Reference gene primer amplification yielded estimated nucleated cell counts. Generated by immunoSEQ multiplex PCR, the TCRdb table keeps only in-frame clones and is missing some. From that table come the V and J calls and clone size; the DNA was used to work out D and trimming. The table has 100,000 or so clones, 84% seen once. Per germline, CDR1 LGHDT and CDR2 YNNKEL (reference sequence). The CDR3 is made up of 17 amino acids. V trimming: 1 base; J trimming: 0 bases; junction bases outside the gene matches: 5. Sequenced sample: peripheral blood. The gene calls are TRBV3-1 (or the pseudogene TRBV3-2) and TRBJ2-2, with 7 bases aligning to TRBD2. This clonotype originated in a man aged 65 to 85 with active or convalescent COVID-19. The CDR3 protein is CASSQVGGGPNTGELFF. CDR3 in DNA: TGTGCCAGCAGCCAAGTGGGCGGGGGTCCGAACACCGGGGAGCTGTTTTTT.